What follows is one TCR beta chain and its context. The sample originates from a study of blood T cell repertoires in COVID-19. Study context: Acute and convalescent COVID-19 specimens originated in the United States, Italy and Spain.

Produced via immunoSEQ multiplex PCR; TCRdb's table is partial and in-frame only. Of approximately 270,000 clones listed, approximately 85% are singletons. The CDR3 totals 15 residues. Germline values: CDR1 LNHDA, CDR2 SQIVND (reference sequence). V lost 3 bases and J 2 bases, leaving 11 bases between the germline ends. Cohort assignment relied on participant-reported clinical history. Sequencing used PBMCs or T cells enriched from blood (not recorded which). This TCR was recovered from a woman between 45 and 60 years old who had recovered from COVID-19. The chain is built from TRBV19 and TRBJ2-1, with a weak D call TRBD1 (5 bases). The CDR3 loop reads CASSIDRTAYNEQFF. For the CDR3, the DNA is TGTGCCAGTAGTATCGACAGAACTGCCTACAATGAGCAGTTCTTC.